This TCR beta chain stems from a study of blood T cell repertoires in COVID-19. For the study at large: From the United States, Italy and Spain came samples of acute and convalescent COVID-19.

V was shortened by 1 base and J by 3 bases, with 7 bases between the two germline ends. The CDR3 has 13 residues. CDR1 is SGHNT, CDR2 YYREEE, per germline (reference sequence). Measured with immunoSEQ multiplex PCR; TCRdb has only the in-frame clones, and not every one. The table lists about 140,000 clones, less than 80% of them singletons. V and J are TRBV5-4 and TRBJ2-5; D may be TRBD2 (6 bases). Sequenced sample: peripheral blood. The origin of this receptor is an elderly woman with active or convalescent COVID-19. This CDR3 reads CASSLWGEETQYF. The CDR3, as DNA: TGTGCCAGCAGCTTGTGGGGGGAAGAGACCCAGTACTTC. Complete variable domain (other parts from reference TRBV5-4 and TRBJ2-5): ETGVTQSPTHLIKTRGQQVTLRCSSQSGHNTVSWYQQALGQGPQFIFQYYREEENGRGNFPPRFSGLQFPNYSSELNVNALELDDSALYLCASSLWGEETQYFGPGTRLLVL.